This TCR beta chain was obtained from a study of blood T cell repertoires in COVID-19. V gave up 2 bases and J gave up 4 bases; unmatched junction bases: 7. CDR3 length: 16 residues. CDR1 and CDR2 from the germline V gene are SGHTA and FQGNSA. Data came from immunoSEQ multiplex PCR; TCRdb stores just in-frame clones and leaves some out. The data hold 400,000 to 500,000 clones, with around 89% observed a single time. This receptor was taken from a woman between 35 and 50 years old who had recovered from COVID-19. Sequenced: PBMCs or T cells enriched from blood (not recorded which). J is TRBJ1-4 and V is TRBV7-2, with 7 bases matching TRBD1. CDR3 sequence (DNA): TGTGCCAGCAGCTTATACAGGGGTCGCTTTAATGAAAAACTGTTTTTT. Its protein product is CASSLYRGRFNEKLFF.